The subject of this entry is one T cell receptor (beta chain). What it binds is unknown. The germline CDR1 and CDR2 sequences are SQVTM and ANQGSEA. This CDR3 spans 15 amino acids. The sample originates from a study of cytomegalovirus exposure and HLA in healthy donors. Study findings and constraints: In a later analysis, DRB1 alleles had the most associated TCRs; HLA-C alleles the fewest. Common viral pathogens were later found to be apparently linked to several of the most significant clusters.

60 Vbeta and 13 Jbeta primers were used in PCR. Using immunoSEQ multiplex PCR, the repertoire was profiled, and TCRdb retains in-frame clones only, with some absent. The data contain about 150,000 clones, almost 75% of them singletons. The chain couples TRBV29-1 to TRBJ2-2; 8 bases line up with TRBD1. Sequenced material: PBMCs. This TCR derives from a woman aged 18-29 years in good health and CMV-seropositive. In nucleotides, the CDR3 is TGCAGTGTAAAAAGGAAACAGGGGGGCACCGGGGAGCTGTTTTTT. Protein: CSVKRKQGGTGELFF.